This T cell receptor (beta chain) was captured in a study of T cells in Graves' hyperthyroidism and ophthalmopathy. Notes on the study in general: Most clonotypes expanded in thyroid above 0.001 were likewise present in blood.

The CDR3 length is 13 residues. Per germline, CDR1 SGHAT and CDR2 FQNNGV. Trimming removed 3 bases at V and 6 bases at J, with 8 bases between. Researchers amplified the TCR beta CDR3 regions from RNA transcripts. When the TCR CDR3 underwent first-round RT-PCR, the HTBI primer set was used. From the multiplex PCR reads, TCRdb called clonotypes with MiXCR, one entry per CDR3 protein. This sample has roughly 300,000 distinct CDR3 sequences, with around 13% found just once. At least ten counts were recorded for this clonotype. The target antigen is unknown. Patients counted as stable if ophthalmopathy did not develop within 18 months. Clinicians diagnosed patients from clinical symptoms, serum thyroxine and TRAb, thyroid ultrasound and orbital computed tomography.

The material sequenced was blood. J is TRBJ2-2 and V is TRBV11-2; D remains unclear. The TCR originated in a woman aged 25-40 years with Graves' hyperthyroidism. In DNA form, the CDR3 reads TGTGCCAGCAGCTTCCAAAGGGCCGGGGAGCTGTTTTTT. Translating gives CASSFQRAGELFF.